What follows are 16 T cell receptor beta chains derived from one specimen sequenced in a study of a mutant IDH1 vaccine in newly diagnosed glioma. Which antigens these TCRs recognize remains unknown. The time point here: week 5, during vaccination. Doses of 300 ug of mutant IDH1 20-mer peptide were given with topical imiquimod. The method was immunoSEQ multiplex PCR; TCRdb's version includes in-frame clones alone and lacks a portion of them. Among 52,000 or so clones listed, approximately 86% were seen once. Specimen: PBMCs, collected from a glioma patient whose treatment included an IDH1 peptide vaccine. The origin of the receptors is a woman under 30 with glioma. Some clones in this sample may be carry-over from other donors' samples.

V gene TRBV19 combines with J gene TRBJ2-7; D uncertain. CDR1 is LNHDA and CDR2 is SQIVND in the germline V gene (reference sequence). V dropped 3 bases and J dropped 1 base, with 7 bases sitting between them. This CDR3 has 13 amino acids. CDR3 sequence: CASSIGRSYEQYF. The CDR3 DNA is TGTGCCAGTAGTATTGGGCGGTCCTACGAGCAGTACTTC.

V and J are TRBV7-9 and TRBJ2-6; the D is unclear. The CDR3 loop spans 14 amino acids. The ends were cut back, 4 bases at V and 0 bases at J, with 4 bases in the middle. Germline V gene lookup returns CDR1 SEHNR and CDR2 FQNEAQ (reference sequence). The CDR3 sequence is CASSYSSGANVLTF. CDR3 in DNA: TGTGCCAGCAGCTACAGCTCTGGGGCCAACGTCCTGACTTTC.

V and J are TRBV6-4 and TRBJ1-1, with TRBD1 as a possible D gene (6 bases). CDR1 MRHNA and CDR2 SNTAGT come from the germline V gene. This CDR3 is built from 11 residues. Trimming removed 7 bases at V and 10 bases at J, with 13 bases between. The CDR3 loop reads CASKGGGRAFF. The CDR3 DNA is TGTGCCAGCAAAGGGGGGGGTCGAGCTTTCTTT.

CDR3 nucleotide sequence: TGTGCCAGCAGCCGGGACAGGGCCTCCTACGAGCAGTACTTC. This codes for CASSRDRASYEQYF. J is TRBJ2-7 and V is TRBV7-2, with 9 bases that match TRBD1. J was trimmed by 0 bases and V by 5 bases; bases with no gene match: 2. The CDR3 extends over 14 amino acids. Germline CDR1 is SGHTA and CDR2 is FQGNSA.

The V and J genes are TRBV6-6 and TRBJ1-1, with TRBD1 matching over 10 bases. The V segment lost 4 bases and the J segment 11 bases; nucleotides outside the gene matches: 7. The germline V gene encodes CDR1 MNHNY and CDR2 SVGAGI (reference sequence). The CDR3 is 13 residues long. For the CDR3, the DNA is TGTGCCAGCAGTTCCGGACAGGGGGTACGGGCTTTCTTT. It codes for CASSSGQGVRAFF.

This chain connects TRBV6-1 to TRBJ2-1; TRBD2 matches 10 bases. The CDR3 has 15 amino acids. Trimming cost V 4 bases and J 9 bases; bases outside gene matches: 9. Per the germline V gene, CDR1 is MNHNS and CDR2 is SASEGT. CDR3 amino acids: CASSGLAGGTGEQFF. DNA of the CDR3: TGTGCCAGCAGTGGTTTAGCGGGAGGAACTGGTGAGCAGTTCTTC.

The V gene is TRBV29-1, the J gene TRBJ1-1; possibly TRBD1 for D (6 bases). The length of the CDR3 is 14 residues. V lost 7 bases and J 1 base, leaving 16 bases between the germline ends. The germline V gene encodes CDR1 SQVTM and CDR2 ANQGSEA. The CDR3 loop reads CSASDRRGNTEAFF. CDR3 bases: TGCAGCGCTTCCGACAGGCGAGGGAACACTGAAGCTTTCTTT.

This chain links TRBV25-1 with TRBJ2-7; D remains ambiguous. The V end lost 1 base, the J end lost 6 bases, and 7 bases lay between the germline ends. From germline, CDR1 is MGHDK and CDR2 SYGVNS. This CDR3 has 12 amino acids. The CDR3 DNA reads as TGTGCCAGCAGTGAATCCGGTATCGAGCAGTACTTC. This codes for CASSESGIEQYF.

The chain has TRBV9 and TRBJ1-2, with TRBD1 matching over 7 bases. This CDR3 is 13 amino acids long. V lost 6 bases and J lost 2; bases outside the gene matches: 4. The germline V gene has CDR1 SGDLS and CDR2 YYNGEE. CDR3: CASNPTGNYGYTF. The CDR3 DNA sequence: TGTGCCAGCAACCCGACAGGGAACTATGGCTACACCTTC.

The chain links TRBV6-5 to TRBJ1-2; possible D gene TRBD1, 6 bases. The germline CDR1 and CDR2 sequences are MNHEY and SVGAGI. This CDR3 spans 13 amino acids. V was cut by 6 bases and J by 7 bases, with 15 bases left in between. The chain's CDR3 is CASRTDRASGYTF. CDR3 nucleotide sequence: TGTGCCAGCAGGACGGACAGAGCCAGTGGCTACACCTTC.

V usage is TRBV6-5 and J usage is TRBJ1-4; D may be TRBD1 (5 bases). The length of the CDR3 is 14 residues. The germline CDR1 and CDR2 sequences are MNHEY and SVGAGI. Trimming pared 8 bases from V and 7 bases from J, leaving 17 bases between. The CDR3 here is CASAPGTHPEKLFF. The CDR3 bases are TGTGCCAGCGCACCGGGGACCCACCCTGAAAAACTGTTTTTT.

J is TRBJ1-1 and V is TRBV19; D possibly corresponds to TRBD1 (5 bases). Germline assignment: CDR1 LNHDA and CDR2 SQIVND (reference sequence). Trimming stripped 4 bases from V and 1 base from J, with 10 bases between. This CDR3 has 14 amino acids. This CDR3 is CASSKGQGNTEAFF. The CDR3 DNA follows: TGTGCCAGTAGTAAGGGGCAGGGGAACACTGAAGCTTTCTTT.

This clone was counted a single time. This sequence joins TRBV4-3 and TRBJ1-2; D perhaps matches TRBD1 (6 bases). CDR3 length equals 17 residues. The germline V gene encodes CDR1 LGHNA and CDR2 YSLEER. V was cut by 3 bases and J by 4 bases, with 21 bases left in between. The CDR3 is CASSQINSGTPRYGYTF. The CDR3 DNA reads TGCGCCAGCAGCCAGATCAACTCCGGGACACCGCGCTATGGCTACACCTTC.

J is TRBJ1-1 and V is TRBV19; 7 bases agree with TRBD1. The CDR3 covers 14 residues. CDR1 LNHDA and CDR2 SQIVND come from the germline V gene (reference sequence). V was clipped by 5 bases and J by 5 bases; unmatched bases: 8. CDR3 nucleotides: TGTGCCAGTAGTGCTTGGCAGGGGGTAACTGAAGCTTTCTTT. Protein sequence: CASSAWQGVTEAFF.

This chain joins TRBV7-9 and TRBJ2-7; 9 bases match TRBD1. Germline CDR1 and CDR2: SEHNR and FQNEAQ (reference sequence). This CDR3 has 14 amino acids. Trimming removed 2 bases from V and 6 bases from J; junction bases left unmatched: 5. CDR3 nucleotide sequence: TGTGCCAGCAGCTTAAGCGGACAGGGGTTCGAGCAGTACTTC. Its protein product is CASSLSGQGFEQYF. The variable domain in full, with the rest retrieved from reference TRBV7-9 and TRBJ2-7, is DTGVSQNPRHKITKRGQNVTFRCDPISEHNRLYWYRQTLGQGPEFLTYFQNEAQLEKSRLLSDRFSAERPKGSFSTLEIQRTEQGDSAMYLCASSLSGQGFEQYFGPGTRLTVT.

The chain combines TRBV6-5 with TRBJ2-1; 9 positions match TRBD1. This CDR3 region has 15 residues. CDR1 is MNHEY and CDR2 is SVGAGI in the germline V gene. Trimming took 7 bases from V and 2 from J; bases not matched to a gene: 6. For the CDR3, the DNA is TGTGCCAGCACCTCGACAGGGGGAACCTACAATGAGCAGTTCTTC. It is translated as CASTSTGGTYNEQFF.